This T cell receptor beta chain appears in the sequencing data of a study of metastatic and nonmetastatic thyroid tumors. At least ten counts were recorded for this clone. No patient received treatment before thyroid surgery. The CDR3 loop spans 15 amino acids. Germline loops: CDR1 SGHTA, CDR2 FQGTGA. Trimming cost V 2 bases and J 0 bases, with 8 bases left between them. With MiXCR, TCRdb called clones anew from the PCR reads. The table includes fewer than 35,000 clones, about a fifth detected once. The sample consisted of tumor tissue. The sequence derives from a male donor with papillary thyroid cancer or a benign thyroid nodule (not recorded which). Some clones in this sample may be carry-over from other donors' samples. V is TRBV7-3 and J is TRBJ2-1; D is undetermined. In nucleotides, the CDR3 is TGTGCCAGCAGCTTACTAGGGTCCTCCTACAATGAGCAGTTCTTC. Translating it yields CASSLLGSSYNEQFF.